A selection of T cell receptor beta chains follows, all from one sample in a study of blood T cell repertoires in COVID-19. Method: immunoSEQ multiplex PCR; TCRdb's copy keeps in-frame clones and lacks some. The sample gives 450,000 or so clones, roughly 89% of which show up once; roughly 0.84% is in the top ten. Sequencing was performed on peripheral blood. These receptors all stem from a young man with COVID-19, enrolled during active disease. Each CDR3 is given with its conserved first and last residue. The order of the fields is CDR3 DNA, CDR3 protein, J gene, D gene, V gene, clone size. A D gene is named only where the DNA matches it firmly. Part of the rows lack a size; the others show once, few, many or a class for expanded clones.

TGTGCTAGTGGCGATCCTATAGCGGACGCGAACACCGGGGAGCTGTTTTTT	CASGDPIADANTGELFF	TRBJ2-2	NA	TRBV12-5	NA
TGTGCCAGCACTGGGACAGGCGCCACCGGGGAGCTGTTTTTT	CASTGTGATGELFF	TRBJ2-2	TRBD1	TRBV6-5	NA
TGTGCCAGCAGCCACTTACTAGCGGGAGAGGAGGAGACCCAGTACTTC	CASSHLLAGEEETQYF	TRBJ2-5	TRBD2	TRBV3-1/TRBV3-2	NA
TGTGCCAGCTCTCGGGACTACCAAGAGACCCAGTACTTC	CASSRDYQETQYF	TRBJ2-5	NA	TRBV6-6	NA
TGTGCCAGCAGCTTAAGGGGACAGACCTACGAGCAGTACTTC	CASSLRGQTYEQYF	TRBJ2-7	TRBD1	TRBV7-2	NA
TGTGCCTGGAGGGGCAGCGGGATGGGCACCGGGGAGCTGTTTTTT	CAWRGSGMGTGELFF	TRBJ2-2	TRBD2	TRBV30	NA
TGTGCCAGCAGCTCAACCGGGGAGCTGTTTTTT	CASSSTGELFF	TRBJ2-2	NA	TRBV7-8	NA
TGTGCCAGCAGGGAGGGCTCCTACAATGAGCAGTTCTTC	CASREGSYNEQFF	TRBJ2-1	NA	TRBV11-2	few
TGTGCCAGCAGCCAAACGGACTTCCAAGAGACCCAGTACTTC	CASSQTDFQETQYF	TRBJ2-5	NA	TRBV3-1/TRBV3-2	few
TGTGCCAGTACTCCTAGTGCGGGAGTTCACAATGAGCAGTTCTTC	CASTPSAGVHNEQFF	TRBJ2-1	TRBD2	TRBV19	NA
TGCGCCAGCAGGGACGGCGTCCGGGGAAATACGCAGTATTTT	CASRDGVRGNTQYF	TRBJ2-3	NA	TRBV5-1	NA
TGTGCTAGTGGTTTGACCAAGGACAGGTTCCGATCCTACGAGCAGTACTTC	CASGLTKDRFRSYEQYF	TRBJ2-7	TRBD1	TRBV12-5	NA
TGTGCCAGCAGCCGGGGGAGGAACACTGAAGCTTTCTTT	CASSRGRNTEAFF	TRBJ1-1	NA	TRBV7-2	NA
TGTGCCAGTAGTAAGGCAGGGGGCGCTCGCCCTGGGGCCAACGTCCTGACTTTC	CASSKAGGARPGANVLTF	TRBJ2-6	TRBD1	TRBV19	NA
TGTGCCAGCCGAAACCCCCCTGCAGGGCCCACTGAAGCTTTCTTT	CASRNPPAGPTEAFF	TRBJ1-1	NA	TRBV4-2	NA
TGTGCCAGCAGCTTAGATCGGTTAGCGGGGACCTACGAGCAGTACTTC	CASSLDRLAGTYEQYF	TRBJ2-7	TRBD2	TRBV7-2	NA
TGTGCCTGGAGTGTTGGAGGGGGCAATCAGCCCCAGCATTTT	CAWSVGGGNQPQHF	TRBJ1-5	NA	TRBV30	NA
TGCGCCAGCAGTCAATGGGCGGGGTTCTACAATGAGCAGTTCTTC	CASSQWAGFYNEQFF	TRBJ2-1	NA	TRBV23-1	NA
TGTGCTAGTGGTTGGACGAACAGGGGGGCCTACAATGAGCAGTTCTTC	CASGWTNRGAYNEQFF	TRBJ2-1	TRBD1	TRBV12-5	NA
TGTGCCAGCAGCAAAGTAGGACTCCCCATCTACACCTTC	CASSKVGLPIYTF	TRBJ1-2	NA	TRBV21-1	NA
TGTGCCAGCAGCCTACTGGACAGGGGCACTGAAGCTTTCTTT	CASSLLDRGTEAFF	TRBJ1-1	TRBD1	TRBV7-8	NA
TGTGCCAGCAGCCTGGGCAATCTGGCCGCCGGGGAGCTGTTTTTT	CASSLGNLAAGELFF	TRBJ2-2	NA	TRBV5-8	NA
TGTGCCAGTTTGGGGGGGACCCAGTACTTC	CASLGGTQYF	TRBJ2-5	NA	TRBV3-1/TRBV3-2	once
TGCGCCAGCAGCATAGGACTAGCGGGGTACAATGAGCAGTTCTTC	CASSIGLAGYNEQFF	TRBJ2-1	TRBD2	TRBV5-1	NA
TGTGCCAGCAGTTACTCTAGGCAGGGTGGTTCACCCCTCCACTTT	CASSYSRQGGSPLHF	TRBJ1-6	NA	TRBV6-5	NA
TGCGCCAGCAGCCAAACCGGAGGGTGGCAGCCCCAGCATTTT	CASSQTGGWQPQHF	TRBJ1-5	NA	TRBV4-1	once
TGCGCCAGCAGCTTGGCGGAGGGGGCGGGAAATTCACCCCTCCACTTT	CASSLAEGAGNSPLHF	TRBJ1-6	TRBD1	TRBV5-1	NA
TGTGCCAGCAGCGAAACCGGGGATGAGCAGTTCTTC	CASSETGDEQFF	TRBJ2-1	NA	TRBV9	NA
TGTGCCAGCAGCTTAAGCGGGACAGATACGCAGTATTTT	CASSLSGTDTQYF	TRBJ2-3	NA	TRBV5-6	NA
TGTGCCAGCAGCTTAACCGGGACAGGGGTCTACGAGCAGTACTTC	CASSLTGTGVYEQYF	TRBJ2-7	TRBD1	TRBV3-1/TRBV3-2	NA
TGTGCCAGCAGCTTACGCGGGGCCTATAGCAATCAGCCCCAGCATTTT	CASSLRGAYSNQPQHF	TRBJ1-5	NA	TRBV5-6	NA
TGTGCCAGCAGCTTAGCAGACGAGGAGTACTTC	CASSLADEEYF	TRBJ2-7	NA	TRBV11-3	NA
TGCAGCGTTGCCGGGACAGGACAAGAGACCCAGTACTTC	CSVAGTGQETQYF	TRBJ2-5	TRBD1	TRBV29-1	NA
TGTGCCAGTAGTATCCAGACAGCAAATGAGCAGTTCTTC	CASSIQTANEQFF	TRBJ2-1	NA	TRBV19	NA
TGTGCCAGCAGTTCGGACACTAGCGGGATGATACGAGATACGCAGTATTTT	CASSSDTSGMIRDTQYF	TRBJ2-3	TRBD2	TRBV6-2/TRBV6-3	few
TGTGCCAGCAGTATAGACAGGGGAGCTAACTATGGCTACACCTTC	CASSIDRGANYGYTF	TRBJ1-2	TRBD1	TRBV28	NA
TGTGCCAGCAGTGAGTTAGCGGGAGACACCGGGGAGCTGTTTTTT	CASSELAGDTGELFF	TRBJ2-2	TRBD2	TRBV6-1	few
TGTGCCAGCAGCCCCACCCTCCAAGCAGACAGGAACACTGAAGCTTTCTTT	CASSPTLQADRNTEAFF	TRBJ1-1	NA	TRBV7-9	NA
TGTGCCAGCAGCCAGGGCGCCGGGGAGCTGTTTTTT	CASSQGAGELFF	TRBJ2-2	NA	TRBV3-1/TRBV3-2	NA
TGTGCCAGCAGCCAAGATTGGACTATTGAAAACATTCAGTACTTC	CASSQDWTIENIQYF	TRBJ2-4	NA	TRBV3-1/TRBV3-2	NA
TGTGCCAGCAGTGAAGGTGGACTAGCCCCCTACGAGCAGTACTTC	CASSEGGLAPYEQYF	TRBJ2-7	TRBD2	TRBV6-1	NA